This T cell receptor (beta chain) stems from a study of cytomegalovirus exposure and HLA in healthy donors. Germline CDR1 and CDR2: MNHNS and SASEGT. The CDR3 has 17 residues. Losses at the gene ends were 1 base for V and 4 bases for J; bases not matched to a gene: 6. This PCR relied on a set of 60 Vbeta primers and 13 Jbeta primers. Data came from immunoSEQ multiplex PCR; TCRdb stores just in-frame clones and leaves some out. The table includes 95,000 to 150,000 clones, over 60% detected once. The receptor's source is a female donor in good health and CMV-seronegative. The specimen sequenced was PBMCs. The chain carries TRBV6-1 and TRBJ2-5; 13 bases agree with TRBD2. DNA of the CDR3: TGTGCCAGCAGTGAAGGGACTAGCGGGAGTCGGTTAGAGACCCAGTACTTC. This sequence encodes CASSEGTSGSRLETQYF.